Below, 13 T cell receptor beta chains from the same sample are listed, as sequenced in a study of sequential checkpoint blockade in melanoma. Repertoires were generated with immunoSEQ multiplex PCR, while TCRdb's copy carries only in-frame clones and drops some. The sample holds around 10,000 clones, 23% seen once. The treatment was: randomized to nivolumab then ipilimumab (arm A) or the reverse (arm B). Material: tumor tissue (inferred from file names), obtained from a patient given nivolumab and ipilimumab in sequence. These receptor sequences come from a human donor with melanoma.

This clone came up a few times. The rearrangement links TRBV27 to TRBJ2-3; 9 bases align to TRBD2. From germline, CDR1 is MNHEY and CDR2 SMNVEV (reference sequence). CDR3 length: 15 residues. Losses at the gene ends were 8 bases for V and 5 bases for J; bases not matched to a gene: 11. The CDR3 nucleotides are TGTGCCAGCTCTCGGGCGGGGGGGCGGAAAGATACGCAGTATTTT. The encoded protein is CASSRAGGRKDTQYF.

The chain links TRBV6-8 to TRBJ1-2; unclear D gene. This CDR3 has 16 amino acids. Per the germline V gene, CDR1 is MNHGY and CDR2 is SAAAGT. Trimming removed 10 bases at V and 2 bases at J, with 23 bases between. CDR3 coding DNA: TGTGCCATCAGACAAACCGGGCCCAGTAAGAACTATGGCTACACCTTC. Its protein is CAIRQTGPSKNYGYTF.

This clone was observed a few times. This rearrangement joins TRBV6-8 to TRBJ1-1; D is uncertain. This CDR3 contains 19 residues. V lost 0 bases and J 2 bases, leaving 22 bases between the germline ends. CDR1 and CDR2 (germline): MNHGY, SAAAGT. The CDR3 spells CASSYSSRNYYDVNTEAFF. CDR3 nucleotide sequence: TGTGCCAGCAGTTACTCGAGTAGAAACTACTACGACGTCAACACTGAAGCTTTCTTT.

The rearrangement uses TRBV28 and TRBJ1-2; D possibly corresponds to TRBD1 (6 bases). This CDR3 is 13 amino acids long. Trimming removed 2 bases from V and 2 bases from J, with 6 bases in between. Germline loops: CDR1 MDHEN, CDR2 SYDVKM. The CDR3 spells CASSLTGNYGYTF. The CDR3, as DNA: TGTGCCAGCAGTTTAACAGGGAACTATGGCTACACCTTC.

A few counts support this clone. The rearrangement uses TRBV5-1 and TRBJ1-4; maybe TRBD1 (5 bases). In germline, CDR1 is SGHRS, CDR2 YFSETQ. Trimming stripped 4 bases from V and 0 bases from J, with 19 bases between. CDR3 length: 18 amino acids. CDR3 nucleotide sequence: TGCGCCAGCAGCCAAGATTCGGTGACAGTTGCAACTAATGAAAAACTGTTTTTT. As protein: CASSQDSVTVATNEKLFF.

The chain joins TRBV28 to TRBJ2-4, with D perhaps assigned TRBD1 or TRBD2 (7 bases each). The CDR3 runs 19 residues. V was shortened by 3 bases and J by 1 base, with 22 bases between the two germline ends. Germline V gene lookup returns CDR1 MDHEN and CDR2 SYDVKM. The CDR3, as DNA: TGTGCCAGCAGTTTCGACAGGGAGACTAGCCGATCGGCCAAAAACATTCAGTACTTC. It encodes CASSFDRETSRSAKNIQYF.

This clone was counted once. The chain links TRBV29-1 to TRBJ1-1; D gene ambiguous. V gave up 0 bases and J gave up 5 bases, with 7 bases separating them. The CDR3 runs 12 residues. From germline, CDR1 is SQVTM and CDR2 ANQGSEA. This CDR3 reads CSVEDPGTEAFF. The CDR3 region has the DNA TGCAGCGTTGAAGATCCGGGTACTGAAGCTTTCTTT.

The chain is built from TRBV11-3 and TRBJ2-7; 11 positions agree with TRBD2. After removal of 6 bases from V and 6 bases from J, the junction contained 7 bases not matched to a gene. CDR3 length: 14 amino acids. Per the germline V gene, CDR1 is SGHNT and CDR2 is YENEEA. The CDR3 here is CASSYSGGAVEQYF. In DNA, the CDR3 is TGTGCCAGCAGTTATAGCGGGGGGGCGGTCGAGCAGTACTTC. Combining the CDR3 with reference TRBV11-3 and TRBJ2-7 gives the whole variable domain EAGVVQSPRYKIIEKKQPVAFWCNPISGHNTLYWYLQNLGQGPELLIRYENEEAVDDSQLPKDRFSAERLKGVDSTLKIQPAELGDSAVYLCASSYSGGAVEQYFGPGTRLTVT.

This rearrangement joins TRBV19 to TRBJ1-3; TRBD1 aligns across 7 bases. V was pared by 9 bases and J by 2 bases, with 7 bases of the junction left unmatched. CDR1 LNHDA and CDR2 SQIVND come from the germline V gene (reference sequence). The CDR3 spans 14 residues. DNA for the CDR3: TGTGCCAGCAGAACGACAGGGACTGGAAACACCATATATTTT. Translating it yields CASRTTGTGNTIYF.

The chain carries TRBV11-3 and TRBJ2-3, with D tentatively TRBD2 (6 bases). V gave up 5 bases and J gave up 2 bases, with 20 bases separating them. Germline CDR1 is SGHNT and CDR2 is YENEEA. CDR3 length: 17 amino acids. This CDR3 is CASSQPISAGPTDTQYF. CDR3 in DNA: TGTGCCAGCAGCCAGCCTATATCGGCGGGGCCCACAGATACGCAGTATTTT.

This clone was observed a handful of times. The CDR3 DNA is TGTGCCAGCAGTTACTCCGGGGGCCCGGGATTTCAAGAGTATTTT. This gives the protein CASSYSGGPGFQEYF. The chain joins TRBV6-8 to TRBJ2-3, with D tentatively TRBD1 or TRBD2 (6 bases each). Deletions cut 0 bases from V and 13 bases from J, with 20 bases between. CDR1 is MNHGY, CDR2 SAAAGT, per germline. This CDR3 is 15 amino acids long.

The chain is built from TRBV6-8 and TRBJ2-2, with TRBD1 identical over 9 bases. V dropped 6 bases and J dropped 0; count of bases not matched to a gene: 5. The CDR3 runs 16 residues. CDR1 and CDR2 from the germline V gene are MNHGY and SAAAGT. The CDR3 sequence is CASSLQGAANTGELFF. The CDR3 nucleotides read TGTGCCAGCAGCCTACAGGGGGCCGCGAACACCGGGGAGCTGTTTTTT.

This clone was detected only a few times. The chain is built from TRBV2 and TRBJ1-1; TRBD1 might be the D (6 bases). The length of the CDR3 is 13 residues. V was trimmed by 6 bases and J by 1 base, leaving 9 bases between them. CDR1 and CDR2 from the germline V gene are SNHLY and FYNNEI. This chain's CDR3 is CASSSGQNTEAFF. The CDR3, as DNA: TGTGCCAGCAGCTCGGGACAGAACACTGAAGCTTTCTTT. The variable domain in full, completed from reference TRBV2 and TRBJ1-1, reads EPEVTQTPSHQVTQMGQEVILRCVPISNHLYFYWYRQILGQKVEFLVSFYNNEISEKSEIFDDQFSVERPDGSNFTLKIRSTKLEDSAMYFCASSSGQNTEAFFGQGTRLTVV.